A selection of T cell receptor beta chains follows, all from one sample in a study of blood T cell repertoires in COVID-19. Sequenced by immunoSEQ multiplex PCR; TCRdb stores in-frame clones only, minus some. Among around 200,000 clones listed, about 82% were seen once. The specimen sequenced was PBMCs or T cells enriched from blood (not recorded which). Receptor source: a man aged 40-49 years with acute COVID-19. Both conserved end residues are part of each CDR3. A D gene is named only where the DNA matches it firmly. Not every row has a clone size; where given, it reads once, few, many or a size class.

j_call	v_call	clone_size	d_call	cdr3_nt	cdr3_aa
TRBJ1-3	TRBV28	.	TRBD1	TGTGCCAGCGAGACGCAGGGGGCGTCAGGGAACACCATATATTTT	CASETQGASGNTIYF
TRBJ1-1	TRBV24-1	.	.	TGTGCCACCAGTGATGGCTTGGGGGCTCAGACTGAAGCTTTCTTT	CATSDGLGAQTEAFF
TRBJ2-7	TRBV2	few	TRBD2	TGTGCCAGCAGTCGGCTAGCGGAGACCTACGAGCAGTACTTC	CASSRLAETYEQYF
TRBJ2-5	TRBV18	.	TRBD1	TGTGCCAGCTCACCACTTAGGGGACAGGGGTCTGTAGAGACCCAGTACTTC	CASSPLRGQGSVETQYF
TRBJ1-1	TRBV7-3	.	.	TGTGCCAGCAGCTTCAATCCAGAGGTAGAAGCTTTCTTT	CASSFNPEVEAFF
TRBJ1-5	TRBV18	.	TRBD1	TGTGCCAGCTCACCAGGGTGGACAGGGCAGCCCCAGCATTTT	CASSPGWTGQPQHF
TRBJ1-5	TRBV12-3/TRBV12-4	.	.	TGTGCCAGCAGCTCTAGATCCTATCAGCCCCAGCATTTT	CASSSRSYQPQHF
TRBJ1-4	TRBV4-3	.	.	TGCGCCAGCAGCCAAGACCGGGACAAAAGCTATGAAAAACTGTTTTTT	CASSQDRDKSYEKLFF
TRBJ2-5	TRBV27	.	.	TGTGCCAGCAGTGAGAGCGGGTACGGGGAAGAGACCCAGTACTTC	CASSESGYGEETQYF
TRBJ2-1	TRBV18	.	TRBD2	TGTGCCAGCTCACCAACCGGGACTAGCGGGCCCCGCCCAGCTAACAATGAGCAGTTCTTC	CASSPTGTSGPRPANNEQFF
TRBJ1-4	TRBV7-9	.	.	TGTGCCAGCAGCTTATTAGGGGAGGGGAATGAAAAACTGTTTTTT	CASSLLGEGNEKLFF
TRBJ2-7	TRBV4-2	once	.	TGTGCCAGCAGCCAAGAAGGAGGGACCTTAGGGCAGTACTTC	CASSQEGGTLGQYF
TRBJ1-2	TRBV30	.	.	TGTGCCTGGAGTGTACAGCCTATCTATGGCTACACCTTC	CAWSVQPIYGYTF
TRBJ1-3	TRBV7-2	.	.	TGTGCCAGCAGCTTAGGTGGGGACTTCATCTCTGGAAACACCATATATTTT	CASSLGGDFISGNTIYF
TRBJ2-5	TRBV5-1	.	.	TGCGCCAGCAGCTTGGCGGGCAGGGGCCAGTACTTC	CASSLAGRGQYF
TRBJ2-1	TRBV14	.	TRBD2	TGTGCCAGCAGCCAAACCAGCGGGAGAATAGATGAGCAGTTCTTC	CASSQTSGRIDEQFF
TRBJ2-2	TRBV5-1	.	.	TGCGCCAGCGAACTAGCCACCGGGGAGCTGTTTTTT	CASELATGELFF
TRBJ1-1	TRBV5-6	.	.	TGTGCCAGCAGCCGCGGTGAGGCAGATGAAGCTTTCTTT	CASSRGEADEAFF
TRBJ1-4	TRBV5-4	.	.	TGTGCCAGCAGCCCCCAATCTAATGAAAAACTGTTTTTT	CASSPQSNEKLFF
TRBJ1-3	TRBV2	.	.	TGTGCCAGCAGCGGGGGGGATAGAACTGGAAACACCATATATTTT	CASSGGDRTGNTIYF
TRBJ2-5	TRBV12-3/TRBV12-4	.	.	TGTGCCAGCAGCCTAGCCCAAGAGACCCAGTACTTC	CASSLAQETQYF
TRBJ2-3	TRBV30	.	.	TGTGCCTGGAGTTCGGCGGGTACAGATACGCAGTATTTT	CAWSSAGTDTQYF
TRBJ2-7	TRBV6-6	.	.	TGTGCCAGCAGTACCTCTACCACCTACGAGCAGTACTTC	CASSTSTTYEQYF
TRBJ2-3	TRBV24-1	.	.	TGTGCCACCAGTGATTTGAGAGGGAACACAGATACGCAGTATTTT	CATSDLRGNTDTQYF
TRBJ2-1	TRBV19	once	TRBD2	TGTGCCAGTAGTATAGGACTAGCGAGGACCTACAATGAGCAGTTCTTC	CASSIGLARTYNEQFF
TRBJ2-7	TRBV2	.	TRBD2	TGTGCCAGCAGGACGGGAGGGCCGGGGGAGCAGTACTTC	CASRTGGPGEQYF